The rows below give T cell receptor beta chains drawn from one sample of a study of human T cells and chemical hapten exposure. A single record per CDR3 protein comes from TCRdb applying MiXCR to the RACE reads. The repertoire holds about 82,000 distinct CDR3 sequences, with 6.6% as singletons. The sample was whole blood, taken in connection with sensitization to the hapten diphenylcyclopropenone (DPC). Every receptor here comes from a woman aged 25-40 years with alopecia areata. Some clones in this sample may be carry-over from other donors' samples. The CDR3 runs from the conserved cysteine through the conserved F or W. The order of the fields is D gene, J gene, clone size, V gene, CDR3 protein, CDR3 DNA. A D gene is named only where the DNA matches it firmly. A clone size is listed for some rows: how often the clone was seen (once, few, many), or a class if it is expanded.

D gene: NA
J gene: TRBJ2-7
clone size: NA
V gene: TRBV20-1
CDR3 protein: CRAPARGSALKEQYF
CDR3 DNA: TGCAGAGCTCCCGCCCGGGGGTCCGCTCTTAAGGAGCAGTACTTC

D gene: NA
J gene: TRBJ1-6
clone size: few
V gene: TRBV6-5
CDR3 protein: CASSYGYSDSPLHF
CDR3 DNA: TGTGCCAGCAGTTACGGGTACAGCGATTCACCCCTCCACTTT

D gene: TRBD2
J gene: TRBJ2-3
clone size: few
V gene: TRBV7-9
CDR3 protein: CASSHPTSGETDTQYF
CDR3 DNA: TGTGCCAGCAGCCACCCGACTAGCGGGGAAACAGATACGCAGTATTTT

D gene: TRBD1
J gene: TRBJ1-5
clone size: many
V gene: TRBV6-1
CDR3 protein: CASRQGALGNQPQHF
CDR3 DNA: TGTGCCAGCAGACAGGGGGCGCTGGGCAATCAGCCCCAGCATTTT

D gene: NA
J gene: TRBJ2-3
clone size: NA
V gene: TRBV20-1
CDR3 protein: CSAETSYTDTQYF
CDR3 DNA: TGCAGTGCCGAGACTAGTTACACAGATACGCAGTATTTT

D gene: NA
J gene: TRBJ1-5
clone size: few
V gene: TRBV30
CDR3 protein: CAWSGANHNQPQHF
CDR3 DNA: TGTGCCTGGAGTGGGGCCAACCATAATCAGCCCCAGCATTTT

D gene: TRBD2
J gene: TRBJ2-3
clone size: few
V gene: TRBV24-1
CDR3 protein: CATSAAGGTDTQYF
CDR3 DNA: TGTGCCACCAGTGCAGCGGGGGGCACAGATACGCAGTATTTT

D gene: NA
J gene: TRBJ1-5
clone size: NA
V gene: TRBV20-1
CDR3 protein: CSAKELTDQPQHF
CDR3 DNA: TGCAGTGCTAAAGAGCTGACGGATCAGCCCCAGCATTTT

D gene: NA
J gene: TRBJ1-2
clone size: many
V gene: TRBV20-1
CDR3 protein: CSALDTLNYGYTF
CDR3 DNA: TGCAGTGCACTAGACACGCTTAACTATGGCTACACCTTC

D gene: NA
J gene: TRBJ2-2
clone size: many
V gene: TRBV10-3
CDR3 protein: CAISDQTGELFF
CDR3 DNA: TGTGCCATCAGTGATCAGACCGGGGAGCTGTTTTTT

D gene: TRBD1
J gene: TRBJ2-3
clone size: many
V gene: TRBV15
CDR3 protein: CATSRDRVSNTQYF
CDR3 DNA: TGTGCCACCAGCCGGGACAGGGTATCCAATACGCAGTATTTT

D gene: TRBD2
J gene: TRBJ2-3
clone size: many
V gene: TRBV5-1
CDR3 protein: CASSAGLASDTQYF
CDR3 DNA: TGCGCCAGCAGCGCGGGACTAGCGTCAGATACGCAGTATTTT

D gene: TRBD1
J gene: TRBJ1-2
clone size: NA
V gene: TRBV4-2
CDR3 protein: CASSRQPDRTRYGYTF
CDR3 DNA: TGTGCCAGCAGCCGCCAACCGGACAGGACCCGCTATGGCTACACCTTC

D gene: TRBD1
J gene: TRBJ2-1
clone size: few
V gene: TRBV3-1
CDR3 protein: CASSQVGQGFNEQFF
CDR3 DNA: TGTGCCAGCAGCCAAGTGGGACAGGGCTTCAATGAGCAGTTCTTC

D gene: TRBD2
J gene: TRBJ2-3
clone size: few
V gene: TRBV2
CDR3 protein: CASSGTSGGPQLRDTQYF
CDR3 DNA: TGTGCCAGCAGTGGCACTAGCGGGGGGCCTCAATTGCGGGATACGCAGTATTTT

D gene: TRBD1
J gene: TRBJ1-1
clone size: many
V gene: TRBV9
CDR3 protein: CASSRIHQRQGDEAFF
CDR3 DNA: TGTGCCAGCAGCCGAATACACCAAAGACAGGGGGATGAAGCTTTCTTT

D gene: NA
J gene: TRBJ1-3
clone size: many
V gene: TRBV10-1
CDR3 protein: CASSGGQPGNTIYF
CDR3 DNA: TGCGCCAGCAGTGGAGGACAGCCTGGAAACACCATATATTTT

D gene: NA
J gene: TRBJ2-3
clone size: few
V gene: TRBV2
CDR3 protein: CALQSTDTQYF
CDR3 DNA: TGTGCACTACAGAGCACAGATACGCAGTATTTT

D gene: TRBD2
J gene: TRBJ2-3
clone size: many
V gene: TRBV30
CDR3 protein: CAWAPGAGNTDTQYF
CDR3 DNA: TGTGCCTGGGCCCCGGGAGCGGGGAATACAGATACGCAGTATTTT

D gene: TRBD2
J gene: TRBJ2-1
clone size: many
V gene: TRBV7-3
CDR3 protein: CASSLHHWTSGGTYNEQFF
CDR3 DNA: TGTGCCAGCAGCTTGCACCATTGGACTAGCGGGGGTACCTACAATGAGCAGTTCTTC

D gene: NA
J gene: TRBJ1-5
clone size: NA
V gene: TRBV15
CDR3 protein: CATSSDLKGDQPQHF
CDR3 DNA: TGTGCCACCAGCAGTGATCTCAAGGGAGATCAGCCCCAGCATTTT

D gene: NA
J gene: TRBJ1-2
clone size: NA
V gene: TRBV12-3/TRBV12-4
CDR3 protein: CASNNRVDGYTF
CDR3 DNA: TGTGCCAGCAACAACAGGGTAGATGGCTACACCTTC

D gene: NA
J gene: TRBJ2-7
clone size: many
V gene: TRBV20-1
CDR3 protein: CSAAGGDPYEQYF
CDR3 DNA: TGCAGTGCTGCCGGCGGGGATCCCTACGAGCAGTACTTC

D gene: NA
J gene: TRBJ1-4
clone size: many
V gene: TRBV20-1
CDR3 protein: CSASRSANEKLFF
CDR3 DNA: TGCAGTGCTTCTCGGTCGGCTAATGAAAAACTGTTTTTT

D gene: TRBD2
J gene: TRBJ2-1
clone size: many
V gene: TRBV12-3/TRBV12-4
CDR3 protein: CASSSALAGGQSSYNEQFF
CDR3 DNA: TGTGCCAGCAGTTCGGCGCTAGCGGGGGGTCAGAGCTCCTACAATGAGCAGTTCTTC

D gene: NA
J gene: TRBJ2-1
clone size: many
V gene: TRBV12-3/TRBV12-4
CDR3 protein: CASRPGTARDNEQFF
CDR3 DNA: TGTGCCAGCAGGCCCGGGACTGCCAGGGACAATGAGCAGTTCTTC

D gene: TRBD1
J gene: TRBJ1-5
clone size: many
V gene: TRBV6-2/TRBV6-3
CDR3 protein: CASSPGTGGGQPQHF
CDR3 DNA: TGTGCCAGCAGTCCCGGGACAGGGGGCGGTCAGCCCCAGCATTTT

D gene: TRBD2
J gene: TRBJ2-3
clone size: many
V gene: TRBV20-1
CDR3 protein: CSARSAGGRTDTQYF
CDR3 DNA: TGCAGTGCTAGGTCGGCGGGGGGCAGGACAGATACGCAGTATTTT

D gene: TRBD1
J gene: TRBJ2-7
clone size: many
V gene: TRBV6-5
CDR3 protein: CASSYSLTGDSYEQYF
CDR3 DNA: TGTGCCAGCAGTTACTCGCTGACAGGGGACTCCTACGAGCAGTACTTC

D gene: TRBD1
J gene: TRBJ1-1
clone size: NA
V gene: TRBV7-3
CDR3 protein: CASGQTGEDTEAFF
CDR3 DNA: TGTGCCAGCGGTCAAACAGGGGAGGACACTGAAGCTTTCTTT

D gene: NA
J gene: TRBJ2-5
clone size: many
V gene: TRBV3-1
CDR3 protein: CASSHGETQYF
CDR3 DNA: TGTGCCAGCAGCCATGGGGAGACCCAGTACTTC

D gene: TRBD2
J gene: TRBJ2-3
clone size: few
V gene: TRBV2
CDR3 protein: CASRTSGVLDTQYF
CDR3 DNA: TGTGCCAGCAGGACTAGCGGGGTGTTGGATACGCAGTATTTT

D gene: NA
J gene: TRBJ1-2
clone size: many
V gene: TRBV6-6
CDR3 protein: CASTLDSNYGYTF
CDR3 DNA: TGTGCCAGCACCCTAGACAGTAACTATGGCTACACCTTC

D gene: TRBD1
J gene: TRBJ1-2
clone size: few
V gene: TRBV18
CDR3 protein: CASSRKTGTANYGYTF
CDR3 DNA: TGTGCCAGCTCTCGCAAAACCGGGACAGCTAACTATGGCTACACCTTC

D gene: NA
J gene: TRBJ1-1
clone size: many
V gene: TRBV11-2
CDR3 protein: CASSLSPNTEAFF
CDR3 DNA: TGTGCCAGCAGCTTATCCCCGAACACTGAAGCTTTCTTT